Listed below are T cell receptor beta chains from one sample, sequenced in a study of beta chain features in type 1 diabetes. Here immunoSEQ multiplex PCR was the method, and the copy in TCRdb shows in-frame clones only, minus some. The table lists about 340,000 clones, around 7.6% of them singletons. Sequencing used central memory CD4+ T cells from blood. These TCRs come from a young woman in good health. CDR3s include the opening cysteine and the closing phenylalanine or tryptophan. A D gene is named only where the DNA matches it firmly. Clone size is given for some rows only: seen once, a few or many times, or a class if the clone is expanded.

j_gene	v_gene	abundance	d_gene	CDR3nt	CDR3aa
TRBJ1-1	TRBV7-9	-	-	TGTGCCAGCAGCCCATTAGGGAACACTGAAGCTTTCTTT	CASSPLGNTEAFF
TRBJ2-7	TRBV7-2	few	-	TGTGCCAGCAGCTTAAGTCGGGCATCCTACGAGCAGTACTTC	CASSLSRASYEQYF
TRBJ2-2	TRBV29-1	few	TRBD2	TGCAGCGTTGGTTCGAGGGCGGGAGGGTTTTCCAGGGAGCTGTTTTTT	CSVGSRAGGFSRELFF
TRBJ2-5	TRBV9	few	-	TGTGCCAGCAGCGTATTGGGGGTTGAAGAAGAGACCCAGTACTTC	CASSVLGVEEETQYF
TRBJ1-5	TRBV28	few	-	TGTGCCAGCAGGGGATTCGATCAGCCCCAGCATTTT	CASRGFDQPQHF
TRBJ2-5	TRBV7-2	few	-	TGTGCCAGCAGCATCAGGGATCAAGAGACCCAGTACTTC	CASSIRDQETQYF
TRBJ1-1	TRBV2	-	-	TGTGCCAGCAGCCGACAGGTTAACACTGAAGCTTTCTTT	CASSRQVNTEAFF
TRBJ2-1	TRBV28	few	-	TGTGCCAGCAGTTTATCTGAGGTCAATGAGCAGTTCTTC	CASSLSEVNEQFF
TRBJ2-3	TRBV5-4	-	-	TGTGCCAGCAGCTTTTTGGCAGATACGCAGTATTTT	CASSFLADTQYF
TRBJ2-1	TRBV2	-	-	TGTGCCAGCAGTCACCCCCAGGGCAAACAGTTCTTC	CASSHPQGKQFF
TRBJ2-5	TRBV28	-	-	TGTGCCAGCAGCACCCGGGAGACCCAGTACTTC	CASSTRETQYF
TRBJ1-2	TRBV14	many	-	TGTGCCAGCAGCCAAGGGGGGACCAGGAGAGATACCTATGGCTACACCTTC	CASSQGGTRRDTYGYTF
TRBJ2-5	TRBV27	few	-	TGTGCCAGCAGTTCCCCCGGGACCGGGACATCAAGAAGAAAGACCCAGTACTTC	CASSSPGTGTSRRKTQYF
TRBJ2-7	TRBV28	few	TRBD1	TGTGCCAGCCGGACAGGGGACGTGGGGGGGCAGTACTTC	CASRTGDVGGQYF
TRBJ1-5	TRBV2	many	-	TGTGCCAGCAGTTCAAGGGTAGATCAGCCCCAGCATTTT	CASSSRVDQPQHF
TRBJ2-1	TRBV5-1	-	TRBD1	TGCGCCAGCAGCTTGGTTGGGGACAGGGCCTACAATGAGCAGTTCTTC	CASSLVGDRAYNEQFF
TRBJ1-1	TRBV7-6	few	-	TGTGCCAGCAGCTTAGCGGCCCCATTGGGGAACACTGAAGCTTTCTTT	CASSLAAPLGNTEAFF
TRBJ2-3	TRBV6-1	once	-	TGTGCCAGCAGTGTATCGATTACAGATACGCAGTATTTT	CASSVSITDTQYF
TRBJ1-2	TRBV25-1	many	TRBD1	TGTGCCACCGGACAGGGTTATGGCTACACCTTC	CATGQGYGYTF
TRBJ2-3	TRBV29-1	-	TRBD2	TGCAGCGTTGCTTGGACTAGCGGGAGAGGGGGCGGAGATACGCAGTATTTT	CSVAWTSGRGGGDTQYF
TRBJ1-3	TRBV6-6	many	-	TGTGCCAGCAGTTACTCGGGCGATTCTGGAAACACCATATATTTT	CASSYSGDSGNTIYF
TRBJ2-7	TRBV9	-	-	TGTGCCAGCAGCGTAGGAGCAGGTTTCCACTACGAGCAGTACTTC	CASSVGAGFHYEQYF